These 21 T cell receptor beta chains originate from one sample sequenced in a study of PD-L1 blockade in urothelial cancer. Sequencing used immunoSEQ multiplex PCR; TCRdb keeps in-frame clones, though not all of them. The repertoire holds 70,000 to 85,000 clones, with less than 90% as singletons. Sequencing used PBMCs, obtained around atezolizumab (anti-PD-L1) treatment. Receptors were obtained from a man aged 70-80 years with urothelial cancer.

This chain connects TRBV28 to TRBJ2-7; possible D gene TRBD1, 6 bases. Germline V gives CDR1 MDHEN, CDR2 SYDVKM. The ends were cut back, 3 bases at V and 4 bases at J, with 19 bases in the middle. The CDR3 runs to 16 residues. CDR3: CASSFGAGTQRYEQYF. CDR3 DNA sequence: TGTGCCAGCAGTTTTGGCGCTGGGACACAGAGATACGAGCAGTACTTC.

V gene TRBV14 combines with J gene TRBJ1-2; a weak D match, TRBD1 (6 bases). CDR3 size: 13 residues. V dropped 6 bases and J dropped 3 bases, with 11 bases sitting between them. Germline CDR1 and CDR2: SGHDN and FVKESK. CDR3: CASRPGTYYGYTF. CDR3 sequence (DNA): TGTGCCAGCAGACCCGGGACATACTATGGCTACACCTTC.

The CDR3 is CASSKRQGALTYEQYF. The CDR3 DNA follows: TGTGCCAGTAGTAAACGGCAGGGGGCGCTTACCTACGAGCAGTACTTC. This rearrangement joins TRBV19 to TRBJ2-7, with TRBD1 matching 8 bases. V was clipped by 4 bases and J by 2 bases; unmatched bases: 10. This CDR3 contains 16 residues. Germline CDR1 is LNHDA and CDR2 is SQIVND (reference sequence). Complete variable domain (other parts from reference TRBV19 and TRBJ2-7): DGGITQSPKYLFRKEGQNVTLSCEQNLNHDAMYWYRQDPGQGLRLIYYSQIVNDFQKGDIAEGYSVSREKKESFPLTVTSAQKNPTAFYLCASSKRQGALTYEQYFGPGTRLTVT.

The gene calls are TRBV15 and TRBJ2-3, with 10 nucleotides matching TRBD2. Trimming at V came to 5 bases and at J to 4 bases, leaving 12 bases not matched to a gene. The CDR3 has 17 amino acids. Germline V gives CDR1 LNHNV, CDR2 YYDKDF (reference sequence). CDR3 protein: CATSRVSGTSVSDTQYF. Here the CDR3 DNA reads TGTGCCACCAGCCGCGTCTCTGGGACTAGCGTATCAGATACGCAGTATTTT.

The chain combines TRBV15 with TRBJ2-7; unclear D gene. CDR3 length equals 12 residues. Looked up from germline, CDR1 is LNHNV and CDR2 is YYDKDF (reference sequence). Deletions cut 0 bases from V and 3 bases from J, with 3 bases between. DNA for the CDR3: TGTGCCACCAGCAGAGATCACTACGAGCAGTACTTC. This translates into CATSRDHYEQYF.

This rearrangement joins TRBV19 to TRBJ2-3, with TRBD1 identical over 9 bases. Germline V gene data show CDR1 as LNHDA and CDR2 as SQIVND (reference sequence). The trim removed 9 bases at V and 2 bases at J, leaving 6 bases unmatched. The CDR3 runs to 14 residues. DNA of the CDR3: TGTGCCAGCACACGGGACAGGGTCACAGATACGCAGTATTTT. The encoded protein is CASTRDRVTDTQYF. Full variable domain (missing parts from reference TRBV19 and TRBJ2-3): DGGITQSPKYLFRKEGQNVTLSCEQNLNHDAMYWYRQDPGQGLRLIYYSQIVNDFQKGDIAEGYSVSREKKESFPLTVTSAQKNPTAFYLCASTRDRVTDTQYFGPGTRLTVL.

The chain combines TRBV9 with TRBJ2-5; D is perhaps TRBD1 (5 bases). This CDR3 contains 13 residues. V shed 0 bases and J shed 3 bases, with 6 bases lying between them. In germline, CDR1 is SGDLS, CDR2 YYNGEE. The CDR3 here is CASSVGQKETQYF. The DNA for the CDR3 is TGTGCCAGCAGCGTAGGACAGAAAGAGACCCAGTACTTC.

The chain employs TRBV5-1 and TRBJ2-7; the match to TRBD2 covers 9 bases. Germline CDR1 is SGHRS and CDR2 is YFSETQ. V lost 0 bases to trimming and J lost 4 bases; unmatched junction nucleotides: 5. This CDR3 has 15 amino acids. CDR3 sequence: CASSLGSGSRYEQYF. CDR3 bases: TGCGCCAGCAGCTTGGGTAGCGGGAGTCGTTACGAGCAGTACTTC.

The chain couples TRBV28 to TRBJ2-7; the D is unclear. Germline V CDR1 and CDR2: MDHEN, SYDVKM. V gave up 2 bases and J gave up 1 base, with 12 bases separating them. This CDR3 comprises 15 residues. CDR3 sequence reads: CASSLTLEQSYEQYF. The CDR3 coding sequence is TGTGCCAGCAGTTTAACCCTGGAACAGTCCTACGAGCAGTACTTC.

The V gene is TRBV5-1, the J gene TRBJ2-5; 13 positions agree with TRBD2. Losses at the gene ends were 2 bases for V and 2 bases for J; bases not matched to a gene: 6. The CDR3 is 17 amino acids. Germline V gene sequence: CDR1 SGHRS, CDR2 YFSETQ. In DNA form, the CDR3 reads TGCGCCAGCAGCTTCGGGACTAGCGGGAAAAGACAAGAGACCCAGTACTTC. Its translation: CASSFGTSGKRQETQYF. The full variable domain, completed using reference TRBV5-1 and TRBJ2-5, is KAGVTQTPRYLIKTRGQQVTLSCSPISGHRSVSWYQQTPGQGLQFLFEYFSETQRNKGNFPGRFSGRQFSNSRSEMNVSTLELGDSALYLCASSFGTSGKRQETQYFGPGTRLLVL.

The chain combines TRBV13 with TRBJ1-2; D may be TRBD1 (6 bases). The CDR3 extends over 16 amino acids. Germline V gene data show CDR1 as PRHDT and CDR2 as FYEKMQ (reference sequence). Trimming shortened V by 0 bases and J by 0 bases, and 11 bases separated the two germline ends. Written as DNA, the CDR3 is TGTGCCAGCAGCTTAGGGACAGGCTTAGCTAACTATGGCTACACCTTC. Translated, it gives CASSLGTGLANYGYTF.

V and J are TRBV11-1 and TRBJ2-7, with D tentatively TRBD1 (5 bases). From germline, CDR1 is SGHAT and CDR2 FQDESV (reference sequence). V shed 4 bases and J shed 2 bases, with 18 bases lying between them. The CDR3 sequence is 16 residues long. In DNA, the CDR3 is TGTGCCAGCAGCTCAGTACCCAGGGCAGGTACCTACGAGCAGTACTTC. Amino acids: CASSSVPRAGTYEQYF.

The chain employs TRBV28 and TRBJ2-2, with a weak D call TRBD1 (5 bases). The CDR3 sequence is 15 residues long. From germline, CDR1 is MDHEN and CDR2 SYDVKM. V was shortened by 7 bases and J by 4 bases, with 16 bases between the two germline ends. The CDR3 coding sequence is TGTGCCAGCATGACTTTAGGGGTGGTCACCGGGGAGCTGTTTTTT. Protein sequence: CASMTLGVVTGELFF.

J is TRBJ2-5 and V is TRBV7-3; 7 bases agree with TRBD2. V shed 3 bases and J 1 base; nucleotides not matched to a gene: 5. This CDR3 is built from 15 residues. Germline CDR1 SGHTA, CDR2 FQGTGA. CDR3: CASSLEGGPQETQYF. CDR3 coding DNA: TGTGCCAGCAGCTTGGAGGGAGGGCCCCAAGAGACCCAGTACTTC.

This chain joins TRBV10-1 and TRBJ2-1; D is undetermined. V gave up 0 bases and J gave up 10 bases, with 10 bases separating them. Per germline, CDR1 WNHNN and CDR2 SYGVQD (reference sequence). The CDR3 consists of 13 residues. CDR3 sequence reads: CASSESLGREQFF. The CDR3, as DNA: TGCGCCAGCAGTGAGTCCCTTGGTCGGGAGCAGTTCTTC.

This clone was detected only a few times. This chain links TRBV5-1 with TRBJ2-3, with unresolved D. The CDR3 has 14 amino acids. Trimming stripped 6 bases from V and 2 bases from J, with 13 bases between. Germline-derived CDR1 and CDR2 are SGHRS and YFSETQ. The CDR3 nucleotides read TGCGCCAGCAAATGGAGCCAATTCACAGATACGCAGTATTTT. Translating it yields CASKWSQFTDTQYF.

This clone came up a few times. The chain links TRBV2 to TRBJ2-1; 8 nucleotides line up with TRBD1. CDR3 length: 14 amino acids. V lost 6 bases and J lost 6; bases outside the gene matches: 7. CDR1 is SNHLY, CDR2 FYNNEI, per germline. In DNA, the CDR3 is TGTGCCAGCAGCCGGGACAGGAACCCCAATGAGCAGTTCTTC. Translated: CASSRDRNPNEQFF.

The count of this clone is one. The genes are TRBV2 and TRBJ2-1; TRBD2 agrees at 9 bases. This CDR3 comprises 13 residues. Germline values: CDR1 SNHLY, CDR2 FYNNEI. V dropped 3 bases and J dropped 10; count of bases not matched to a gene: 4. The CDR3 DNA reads TGTGCCAGCAGTGAGCAGGCGGGAGGGGAGCAGTTCTTC. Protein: CASSEQAGGEQFF.

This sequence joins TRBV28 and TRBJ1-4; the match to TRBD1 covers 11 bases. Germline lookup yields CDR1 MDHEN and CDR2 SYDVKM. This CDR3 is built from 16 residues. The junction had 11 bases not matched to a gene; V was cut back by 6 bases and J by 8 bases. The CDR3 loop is CASRRTGGDVGEKLFF. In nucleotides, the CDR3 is TGTGCCAGCAGGCGGACAGGGGGCGACGTCGGGGAAAAACTGTTTTTT.

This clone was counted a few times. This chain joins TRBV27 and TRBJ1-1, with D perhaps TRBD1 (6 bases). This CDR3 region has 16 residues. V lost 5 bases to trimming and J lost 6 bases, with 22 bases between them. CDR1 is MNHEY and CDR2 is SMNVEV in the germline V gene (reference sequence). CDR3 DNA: TGTGCCAGCAGTCACGAAACAGGGTCACCGGACTCTGAAGCTTTCTTT. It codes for CASSHETGSPDSEAFF.

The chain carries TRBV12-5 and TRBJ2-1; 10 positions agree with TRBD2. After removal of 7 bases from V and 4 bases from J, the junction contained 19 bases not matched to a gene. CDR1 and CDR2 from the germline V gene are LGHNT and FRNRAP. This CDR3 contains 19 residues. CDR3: CASASGLVHRTSGYNEQFF. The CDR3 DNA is TGTGCTAGTGCTAGTGGTTTGGTACACCGGACTAGCGGTTACAATGAGCAGTTCTTC. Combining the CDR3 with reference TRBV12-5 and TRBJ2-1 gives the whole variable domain DARVTQTPRHKVTEMGQEVTMRCQPILGHNTVFWYRQTMMQGLELLAYFRNRAPLDDSGMPKDRFSAEMPDATLATLKIQPSEPRDSAVYFCASASGLVHRTSGYNEQFFGPGTRLTVL.